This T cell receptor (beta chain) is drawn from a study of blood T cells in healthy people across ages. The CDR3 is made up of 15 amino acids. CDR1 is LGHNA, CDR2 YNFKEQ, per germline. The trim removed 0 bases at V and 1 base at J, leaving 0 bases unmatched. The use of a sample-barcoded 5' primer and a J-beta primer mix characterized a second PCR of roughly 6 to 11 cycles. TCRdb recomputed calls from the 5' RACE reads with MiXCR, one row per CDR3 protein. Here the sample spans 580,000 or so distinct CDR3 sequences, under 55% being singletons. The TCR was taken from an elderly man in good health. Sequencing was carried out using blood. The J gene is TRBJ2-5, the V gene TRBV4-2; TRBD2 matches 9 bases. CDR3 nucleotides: TGTGCCAGCAGCCAAGAGCGGGGGGGCCAAGAGACCCAGTACTTC. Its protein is CASSQERGGQETQYF.